Each of the 9 T cell receptor beta chains below was sequenced from the same sample in a study of T-cell memory formation after mild COVID-19. A single record per CDR3 protein comes from TCRdb applying MiXCR to the 5' RACE reads. The sample lists 200,000 or so distinct CDR3 sequences; around 9.5% were seen once. The specimen sequenced was PBMCs or a T cell subset sorted from them (not recorded which). The receptors here all came from a man in his late teens or twenties who had mild COVID-19 (a few samples of this study predate the infection). Cell type and time point are not known.

Many counts were recorded for this clonotype. The rearrangement joins TRBV20-1 to TRBJ1-5, with D hard to call. Trimming removed 1 base at V and 3 bases at J, with 7 bases between. The CDR3 is 13 amino acids. The V gene's germline CDR1 is DFQATT and CDR2 SNEGSKA (reference sequence). CDR3 region: CSARGRINQPQHF. The CDR3 DNA sequence: TGCAGTGCTAGAGGACGAATCAATCAGCCCCAGCATTTT.

This clonotype has only a few counts. V gene TRBV4-2 combines with J gene TRBJ1-1, with D unclear. The germline CDR1 and CDR2 sequences are LGHNA and YNFKEQ. V dropped 4 bases and J dropped 8 bases, with 26 bases sitting between them. CDR3 length: 17 amino acids. The CDR3, as DNA: TGTGCCAGCAGCCCAAGATCCGGCCAGGAGAGAGGAAAGGAAGCTTTCTTT. Amino acids: CASSPRSGQERGKEAFF.

The chain carries TRBV7-2 and TRBJ1-2; D perhaps matches TRBD1 (5 bases). The CDR3 sequence is 13 residues long. The germline V gene encodes CDR1 SGHTA and CDR2 FQGNSA. V was clipped by 5 bases and J by 3 bases, with 10 bases between them. The CDR3 region is CASSPGRHYGYTF. In nucleotides, the CDR3 is TGTGCCAGCAGCCCGGGACGCCACTATGGCTACACCTTC.

This clonotype appeared many times. The J gene is TRBJ1-3, the V gene TRBV5-8, with 9 positions matching TRBD1. The junction had 4 bases not matched to a gene; V was cut back by 0 bases and J by 0 bases. Germline V gene lookup returns CDR1 SGHTS and CDR2 YDEGEE. CDR3 length: 17 residues. CDR3: CASSLGDRAFSGNTIYF. The CDR3 region has the DNA TGTGCCAGCAGCTTGGGGGACAGGGCCTTCTCTGGAAACACCATATATTTT.

There are a few counts of this clonotype. This chain connects TRBV6-2 or TRBV6-3 to TRBJ2-5; 11 positions match TRBD2. CDR1 MNHEY and CDR2 SVGEGT come from the germline V gene. V shed 6 bases and J 3 bases; nucleotides not matched to a gene: 9. The CDR3 spans 16 residues. CDR3 in DNA: TGTGCCAGCAGCACCTATAGCGGGGGGGACAAAGAGACCCAGTACTTC. It codes for CASSTYSGGDKETQYF.

This chain connects TRBV20-1 to TRBJ2-7; 7 bases fit TRBD1. V was clipped by 4 bases and J by 2 bases; unmatched bases: 8. CDR3 size: 14 residues. The germline gives CDR1 DFQATT, CDR2 SNEGSKA (reference sequence). CDR3 sequence (DNA): TGCAGTGCTACAGTGGGGACAGCCCCCTACGAGCAGTACGTC. It yields the protein CSATVGTAPYEQYV.

The rearrangement links TRBV5-4 to TRBJ2-5; D remains unclear. This CDR3 has 14 residues. Germline values: CDR1 SGHNT, CDR2 YYREEE (reference sequence). V was shortened by 4 bases and J by 2 bases, with 12 bases between the two germline ends. The CDR3 region is CASSHWVNQETQYF. The CDR3 nucleotides are TGTGCCAGCAGCCACTGGGTAAATCAAGAGACCCAGTACTTC.

As regards this clonotype: Sequence at one end of the junction differs from germline and may be a read error. The genes are TRBV29-1 and TRBJ2-1, with 7 bases matching TRBD1. CDR3 size: 15 residues. The germline CDR1 and CDR2 sequences are SQVTM and ANQGSEA. In DNA form, the CDR3 reads TGCAGCGTTGCCACCGGGACAGCCTCCGACAATGAGCAGTTCTTC. This encodes CSVATGTASDNEQFF.

This clonotype appeared many times. An end of the junction differs from the germline gene, which may be a read error. V gene TRBV28 combines with J gene TRBJ1-2; TRBD1 might be the D (5 bases). Germline V gene lookup returns CDR1 MDHEN and CDR2 SYDVKM. CDR3 length: 13 residues. CDR3 in amino acids: CASSLSGNYGYTF. The CDR3 DNA reads TGTGCCAGCAGCTTATCAGGGAACTATGGCTACACCTTC.